A selection of T cell receptor beta chains follows, all from one sample in a study of blood T cell repertoires in COVID-19. The table came from immunoSEQ multiplex PCR; TCRdb's copy has only in-frame clones and leaves some out. Here the sample spans nearly 300,000 clones, about 91% being singletons. Sequencing was performed on peripheral blood. The origin of the receptors is a woman aged 25 to 39 who had recovered from COVID-19. The CDR3 runs from the conserved cysteine through the conserved F or W. D genes are given only for firm matches. Only part of the rows carry a size: once, few, many, or a class if the clone is expanded.

V	size	D	J	CDR3	DNA
TRBV28	NA	NA	TRBJ1-2	CASRERRNYGYTF	TGTGCCAGCAGAGAGCGGAGAAACTATGGCTACACCTTC
TRBV7-2	NA	TRBD2	TRBJ2-7	CASSVTGTSGYEQYF	TGTGCCAGCAGCGTAACCGGGACTAGCGGGTACGAGCAGTACTTC
TRBV24-1	NA	NA	TRBJ2-7	CATSQRTRSYEQYF	TGTGCCACCAGTCAAAGGACACGTTCCTACGAGCAGTACTTC
TRBV2	NA	TRBD2	TRBJ2-3	CASSDLFWGGMGTDTQYF	TGTGCCAGCAGCGACCTATTTTGGGGGGGTATGGGCACAGATACGCAGTATTTT
TRBV29-1	NA	TRBD1	TRBJ1-2	CSVAGDRDRYTF	TGCAGCGTCGCCGGGGACAGGGATCGCTACACCTTC
TRBV7-2	NA	TRBD1	TRBJ2-3	CASSFRDRGEDTQYF	TGTGCCAGCAGCTTCCGGGACAGGGGCGAGGATACGCAGTATTTT
TRBV28	NA	NA	TRBJ1-5	CASSLKRGIGTGPQHF	TGTGCCAGCAGCCTAAAGAGGGGGATCGGAACTGGGCCCCAGCATTTT
TRBV5-6	NA	NA	TRBJ1-1	CASSPALGPAMNTEAFF	TGTGCCAGCAGCCCGGCGTTGGGGCCTGCTATGAACACTGAAGCTTTCTTT
TRBV18	once	NA	TRBJ2-7	CASSPYSSVSIIYEQYF	TGTGCCAGCTCTCCGTACTCTAGCGTCTCAATCATCTACGAGCAGTACTTC
TRBV24-1	NA	NA	TRBJ1-5	CATSETEGQPQHF	TGTGCCACCAGTGAAACGGAGGGTCAGCCCCAGCATTTT
TRBV25-1	few	TRBD1	TRBJ1-2	CASSARDRGGYTF	TGTGCCAGCAGTGCCCGGGACAGGGGAGGCTACACCTTC
TRBV5-4	NA	NA	TRBJ1-1	CASSLGGGELNTEAFF	TGTGCCAGCAGCTTGGGCGGCGGGGAGTTGAACACTGAAGCTTTCTTT
TRBV2	NA	TRBD2	TRBJ2-3	CASSPLLAGVTDTQYF	TGTGCCAGCAGCCCCCTCCTAGCGGGGGTCACAGATACGCAGTATTTT
TRBV4-2	NA	TRBD1	TRBJ2-7	CASSQESGTASSYEQYF	TGTGCCAGCAGCCAAGAATCGGGGACAGCGAGCTCCTACGAGCAGTACTTC
TRBV5-1	once	TRBD1	TRBJ1-2	CASSRQGAGGYTF	TGCGCCAGCAGCAGACAGGGGGCAGGTGGCTACACCTTC
TRBV5-1	once	NA	TRBJ2-7	CASSLEGSQGYEQYF	TGCGCCAGCAGTTTGGAGGGGTCGCAGGGGTACGAGCAGTACTTC
TRBV19	NA	NA	TRBJ1-1	CASSITRFGTEAFF	TGTGCCAGTAGTATCACTAGGTTTGGCACTGAAGCTTTCTTT
TRBV15	NA	NA	TRBJ1-6	CATSRDLADSPLHF	TGTGCCACCAGCAGAGATCTAGCGGATTCACCCCTCCACTTT
TRBV5-1	NA	NA	TRBJ2-7	CASSLGSSTGEQYF	TGCGCCAGCAGCTTGGGGTCCTCTACCGGCGAGCAGTACTTC
TRBV2	NA	NA	TRBJ1-3	CAAGVSGNTIYF	TGTGCCGCGGGGGTCAGCGGAAACACCATATATTTT
TRBV15	NA	TRBD1	TRBJ1-2	CATSRDGDRGIIYGYTF	TGTGCCACCAGCAGAGATGGAGACAGGGGGATTATCTATGGCTACACCTTC
TRBV1	NA	NA	TRBJ2-7	CTSSRKAGRGYEQYF	TGCACCAGCAGCCGCAAGGCGGGCAGGGGGTACGAGCAGTACTTC
TRBV5-1	NA	TRBD1	TRBJ2-5	CASSPDRGQETQYF	TGCGCCAGCAGCCCCGACAGGGGCCAAGAGACCCAGTACTTC
TRBV5-1	NA	NA	TRBJ2-1	CASSLLRYNEQFF	TGCGCCAGCAGCTTGCTGAGGTACAATGAGCAGTTCTTC
TRBV9	NA	TRBD2	TRBJ2-2	CASSVASGGMNTGELFF	TGTGCCAGCAGCGTCGCTAGCGGGGGAATGAACACCGGGGAGCTGTTTTTT
TRBV4-1	NA	NA	TRBJ2-1	CASSQVPDRYNEQFF	TGCGCCAGCAGCCAAGTTCCCGACAGGTACAATGAGCAGTTCTTC
TRBV15	NA	NA	TRBJ2-1	CATSREVAADGEQFF	TGTGCCACCAGCAGAGAGGTGGCTGCCGATGGTGAGCAGTTCTTC
TRBV3-1/TRBV3-2	NA	TRBD2	TRBJ2-7	CASSSQRDGYEQYF	TGTGCCAGCAGCAGCCAGCGGGACGGCTACGAGCAGTACTTC
TRBV2	once	TRBD1	TRBJ1-3	CASSADRGSLGNTIYF	TGTGCCAGCAGCGCGGACAGGGGGAGTCTTGGAAACACCATATATTTT
TRBV2	NA	TRBD1	TRBJ1-1	CATTGERNTEAFF	TGTGCCACCACAGGGGAAAGGAACACTGAAGCTTTCTTT
TRBV24-1	NA	TRBD2	TRBJ2-5	CATSDRRTSGGVPQETQYF	TGTGCCACCAGTGATCGTCGGACTAGCGGGGGGGTCCCCCAAGAGACCCAGTACTTC
TRBV13	NA	NA	TRBJ1-2	CASRDTFYGYTF	TGTGCCAGCAGGGACACCTTCTATGGCTACACCTTC
TRBV9	NA	TRBD1	TRBJ1-5	CASSAGTGPQPQHF	TGTGCCAGCAGCGCCGGGACAGGCCCTCAGCCCCAGCATTTT